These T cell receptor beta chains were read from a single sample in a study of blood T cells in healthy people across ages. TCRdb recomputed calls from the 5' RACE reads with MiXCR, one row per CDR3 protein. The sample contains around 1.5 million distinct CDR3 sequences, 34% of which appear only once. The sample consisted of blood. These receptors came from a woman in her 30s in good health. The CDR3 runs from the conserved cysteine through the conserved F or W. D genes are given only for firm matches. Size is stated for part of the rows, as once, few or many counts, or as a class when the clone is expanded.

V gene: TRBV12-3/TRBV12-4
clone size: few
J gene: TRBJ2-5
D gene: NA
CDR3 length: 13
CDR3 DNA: TGTGCCAGCAGGGTCAGTAGTCAGGAGACCCAGTACTTC
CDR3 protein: CASRVSSQETQYF

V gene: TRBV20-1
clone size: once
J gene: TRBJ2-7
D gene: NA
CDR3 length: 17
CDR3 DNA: TGCAGTGCTAGCCCCAGCGCGTTCGGGGGCAGCAACAATGAGCAGTACTTC
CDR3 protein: CSASPSAFGGSNNEQYF

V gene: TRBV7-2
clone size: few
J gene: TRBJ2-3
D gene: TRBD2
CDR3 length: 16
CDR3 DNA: TGTGCCAGCAGCGCTCAGACTAGCGGTGGACAAGATACGCAGTATTTT
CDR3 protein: CASSAQTSGGQDTQYF

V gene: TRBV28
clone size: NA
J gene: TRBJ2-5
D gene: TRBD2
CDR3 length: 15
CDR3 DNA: TGTGCCAGCAGTGATTCTAGCGGTCCCCAAGAGACCCAGTACTTC
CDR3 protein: CASSDSSGPQETQYF

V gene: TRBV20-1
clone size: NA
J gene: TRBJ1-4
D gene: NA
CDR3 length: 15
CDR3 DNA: TGCAGTGCTAGAGATTTCAGAGCAACTAATGAAAAACTGTTTTTT
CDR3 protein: CSARDFRATNEKLFF

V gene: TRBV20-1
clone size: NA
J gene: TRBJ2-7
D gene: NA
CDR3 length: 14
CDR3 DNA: TGCAGTGCTAGAGAGTATTACAGGGAGGGCGAGCAGTACTTC
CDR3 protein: CSAREYYREGEQYF

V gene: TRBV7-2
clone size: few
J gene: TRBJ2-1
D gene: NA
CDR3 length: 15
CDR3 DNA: TGTGCCAGCAGCTTTCTGGGACACCCAGGGAATGAGCAGTTCTTC
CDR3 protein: CASSFLGHPGNEQFF

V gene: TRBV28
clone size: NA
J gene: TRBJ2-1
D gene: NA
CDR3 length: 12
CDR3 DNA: TGTGCCAGCAATGGAGGAAATCATGAGCAGTTCTTC
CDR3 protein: CASNGGNHEQFF

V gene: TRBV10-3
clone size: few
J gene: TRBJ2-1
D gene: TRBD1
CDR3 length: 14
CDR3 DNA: TGTGCCACCACGGGACAGTCCCTAATTCATGAGCAGTTCTTC
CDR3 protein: CATTGQSLIHEQFF

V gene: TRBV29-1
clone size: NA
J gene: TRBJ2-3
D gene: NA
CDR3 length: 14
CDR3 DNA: TGCAGCGGGTACGGGGGACAAGGCACAGATACGCAGTATTTT
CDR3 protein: CSGYGGQGTDTQYF

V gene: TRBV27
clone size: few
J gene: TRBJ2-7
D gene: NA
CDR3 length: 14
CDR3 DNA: TGTGCCAGCAGTCGGGACGGCCTTTCCTACGAGCAGTACTTC
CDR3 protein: CASSRDGLSYEQYF

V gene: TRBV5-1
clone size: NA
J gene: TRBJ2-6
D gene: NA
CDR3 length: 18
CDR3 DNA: TGCGCCAGCAGCTGGGGGAGAATAGGTTTCTCTGGGGCCAACGTCCTGACTTTC
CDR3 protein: CASSWGRIGFSGANVLTF

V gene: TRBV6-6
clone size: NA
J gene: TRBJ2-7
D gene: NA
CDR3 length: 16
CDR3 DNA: TGTGCCAGCAGCACCGGAGAGGACGGTGCCTTATACGAGCAGTACTTC
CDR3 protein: CASSTGEDGALYEQYF

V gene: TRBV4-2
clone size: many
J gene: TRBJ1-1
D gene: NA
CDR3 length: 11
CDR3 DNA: TGTGCCAGCAGCCAAAACACTGAAGCTTTCTTT
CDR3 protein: CASSQNTEAFF

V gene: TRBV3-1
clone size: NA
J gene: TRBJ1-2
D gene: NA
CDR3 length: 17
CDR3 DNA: TGTGCCAGCAGCCTTCTATATATTTCGGGAGATTACAATGGCTACACCTTC
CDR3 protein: CASSLLYISGDYNGYTF

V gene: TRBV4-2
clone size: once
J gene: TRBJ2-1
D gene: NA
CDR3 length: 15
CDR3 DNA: TGTGCCAGCAGCCAAAATCCTGGTGGGATCAATGAGCAGTTCTTC
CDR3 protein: CASSQNPGGINEQFF

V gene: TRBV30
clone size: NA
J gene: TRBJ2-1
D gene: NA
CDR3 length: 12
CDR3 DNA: TGTGCCTGGAGTGCCGACCGTGGTGAGCAGTTCTTC
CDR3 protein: CAWSADRGEQFF

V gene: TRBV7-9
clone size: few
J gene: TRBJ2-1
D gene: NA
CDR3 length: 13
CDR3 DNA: TGTGCCAGCAGCTTCCTCGCGGGGTTCGAGCAGTTCTTC
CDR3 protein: CASSFLAGFEQFF

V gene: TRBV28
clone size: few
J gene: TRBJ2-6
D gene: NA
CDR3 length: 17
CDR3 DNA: TGTGCCAGCAGTTTCGCGGGTTTACGAAACGGGGCCAACGTCCTGACTTTC
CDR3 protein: CASSFAGLRNGANVLTF

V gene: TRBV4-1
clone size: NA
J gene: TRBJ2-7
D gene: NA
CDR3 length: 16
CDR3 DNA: TGCGCCAGCAGCCAAGGCAACGGGGTGAGCTCCTACGAGCAGTACTTC
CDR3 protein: CASSQGNGVSSYEQYF

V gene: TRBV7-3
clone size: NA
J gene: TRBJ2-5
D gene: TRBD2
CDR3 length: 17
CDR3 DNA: TGTGCCAGCAGCTTAACGGTAGGCGGGGGGGCTCAAGAGACCCAGTACTTC
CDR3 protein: CASSLTVGGGAQETQYF

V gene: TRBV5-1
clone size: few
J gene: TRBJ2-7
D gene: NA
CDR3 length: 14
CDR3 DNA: TGCGCCAGCAGCTTGCGGGAGACATCGGGGGAGCAGTACTTC
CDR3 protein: CASSLRETSGEQYF

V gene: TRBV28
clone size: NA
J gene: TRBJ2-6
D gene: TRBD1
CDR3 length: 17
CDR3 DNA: TGTGCCAGCCGAACCGGGACAGGGATGGTTGGGGCCAACGTCCTGACTTTC
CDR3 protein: CASRTGTGMVGANVLTF

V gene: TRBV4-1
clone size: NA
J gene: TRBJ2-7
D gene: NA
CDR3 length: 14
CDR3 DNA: TGCGCCAGCAGCCAATTAGCCGAATCCTACGAGCAGTACTTC
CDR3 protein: CASSQLAESYEQYF

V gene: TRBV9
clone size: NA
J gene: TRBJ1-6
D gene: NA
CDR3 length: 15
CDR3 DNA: TGTGCCAGCAGCGATGGACGGGCTGGAGGAGGGCCCCTCCACTTT
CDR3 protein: CASSDGRAGGGPLHF

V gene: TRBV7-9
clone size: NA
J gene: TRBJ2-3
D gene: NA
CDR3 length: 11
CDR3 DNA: TGTGCCAGCAGCTTATGGGGGGAATGGTATTTT
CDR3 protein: CASSLWGEWYF

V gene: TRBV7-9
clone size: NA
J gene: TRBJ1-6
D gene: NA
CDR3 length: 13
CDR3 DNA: TGTGCCAGCAGCTTCGGCCGGAGTTCACCCCTCCACTTT
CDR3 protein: CASSFGRSSPLHF

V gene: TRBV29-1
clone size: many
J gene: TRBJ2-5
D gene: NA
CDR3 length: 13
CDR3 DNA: TGCAGCGTTGATAGTGGGCAAGAAGAGACCCAGTACTTC
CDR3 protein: CSVDSGQEETQYF

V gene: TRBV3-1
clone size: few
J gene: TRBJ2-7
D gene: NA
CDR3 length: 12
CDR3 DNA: TGTGCCAGCAGGTCTGATGGGTTCCAGCAGTACTTC
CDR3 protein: CASRSDGFQQYF

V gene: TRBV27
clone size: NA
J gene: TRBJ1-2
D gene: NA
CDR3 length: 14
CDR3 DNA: TGTGCCAGCAGCCCCAATCGGGCTAACTATGGCTACACCTTC
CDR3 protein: CASSPNRANYGYTF

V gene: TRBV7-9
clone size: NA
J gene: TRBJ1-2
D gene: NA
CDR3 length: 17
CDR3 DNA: TGTGCCAGCAGCTTCCCGGCGAGGGGGGGAGCTAACTATGGCTACACCTTC
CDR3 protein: CASSFPARGGANYGYTF

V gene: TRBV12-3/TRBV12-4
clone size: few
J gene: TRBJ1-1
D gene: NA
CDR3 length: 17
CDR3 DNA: TGTGCCAGCAGTTTAGCTTCAGTGGGACGCTTGAACACTGAAGCTTTCTTT
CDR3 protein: CASSLASVGRLNTEAFF

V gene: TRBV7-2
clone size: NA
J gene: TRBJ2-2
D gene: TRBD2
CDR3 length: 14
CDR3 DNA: TGTGCCAGCAGCTGGAAGACTAGCCAAGGGGAGCTGTTTTTT
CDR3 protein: CASSWKTSQGELFF

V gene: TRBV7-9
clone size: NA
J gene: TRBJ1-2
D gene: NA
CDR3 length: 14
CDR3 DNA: TGTGCCAGCAGTCCGAGGACCCCTAACTATGGCTACACCTTC
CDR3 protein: CASSPRTPNYGYTF

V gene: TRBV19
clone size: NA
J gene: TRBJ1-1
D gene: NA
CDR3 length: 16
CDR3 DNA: TGTGCCAGTAGTCTATCTTGGCAGCCGGAGATCGATGAAGCTTTCTTT
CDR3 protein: CASSLSWQPEIDEAFF

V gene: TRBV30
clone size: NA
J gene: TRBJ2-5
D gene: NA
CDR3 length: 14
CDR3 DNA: TGTGCCTGGAGTGTTAGACCGCGGGTAGAGACCCAGTACTTC
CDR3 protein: CAWSVRPRVETQYF

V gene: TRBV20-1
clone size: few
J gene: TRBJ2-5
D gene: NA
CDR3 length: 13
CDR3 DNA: TGCAGTGCTCACGAAATCTTCCAAGAGACCCAGTACTTC
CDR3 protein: CSAHEIFQETQYF

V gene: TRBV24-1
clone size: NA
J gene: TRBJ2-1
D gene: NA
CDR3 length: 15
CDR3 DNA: TGTGCCACCAGTGATCCTCTCGTCCTTTACAATGAGCAGTTCTTC
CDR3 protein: CATSDPLVLYNEQFF

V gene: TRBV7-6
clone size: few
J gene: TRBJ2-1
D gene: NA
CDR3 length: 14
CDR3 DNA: TGTGCCAGCTCTCCCAGGGAATCCTACAATGAGCAGTTCTTC
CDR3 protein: CASSPRESYNEQFF

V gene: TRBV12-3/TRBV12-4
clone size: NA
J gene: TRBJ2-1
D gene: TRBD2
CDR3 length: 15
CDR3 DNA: TGTGCCAGCAGACCAGGGCGTCTAGCGGACAATGAGCAGTTCTTC
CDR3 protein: CASRPGRLADNEQFF

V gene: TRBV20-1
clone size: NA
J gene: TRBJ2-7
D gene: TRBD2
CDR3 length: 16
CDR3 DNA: TGCAGTGCTAGAGATCTCCTGAGCGGGGGGCCCTACGAGCAGTACTTC
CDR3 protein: CSARDLLSGGPYEQYF

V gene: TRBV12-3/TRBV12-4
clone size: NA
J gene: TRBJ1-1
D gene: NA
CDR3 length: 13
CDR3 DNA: TGTGCCAGCAGTTTACGGCCGTGCACTGAAGCTTTCTTT
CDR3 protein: CASSLRPCTEAFF

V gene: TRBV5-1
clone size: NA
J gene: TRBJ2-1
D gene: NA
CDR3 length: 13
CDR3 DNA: TGCGCCAGCAGGTTCCGGGACAATTATGAGCAGTTCTTC
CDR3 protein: CASRFRDNYEQFF

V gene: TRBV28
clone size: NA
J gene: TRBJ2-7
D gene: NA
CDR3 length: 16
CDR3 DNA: TGTGCCAGCAGTCCCCGGGGAAGGACAGGGAGGGACGAGCAGTACTTC
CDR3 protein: CASSPRGRTGRDEQYF

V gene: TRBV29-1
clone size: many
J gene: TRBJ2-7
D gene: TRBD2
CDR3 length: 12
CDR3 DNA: TGCAGCGTTCGCGGGAGGGGGTACGAGCAGTACTTC
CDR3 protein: CSVRGRGYEQYF

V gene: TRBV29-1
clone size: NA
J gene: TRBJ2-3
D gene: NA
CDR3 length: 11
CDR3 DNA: TGCAGCGTTGAAGACTGGTATACGCAGTATTTT
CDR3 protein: CSVEDWYTQYF

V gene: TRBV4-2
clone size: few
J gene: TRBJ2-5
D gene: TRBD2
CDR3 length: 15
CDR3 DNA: TGTGCCAGCAGCCGCGAGACTAGCGGGCGTGACCTTAAGTACTTC
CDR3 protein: CASSRETSGRDLKYF

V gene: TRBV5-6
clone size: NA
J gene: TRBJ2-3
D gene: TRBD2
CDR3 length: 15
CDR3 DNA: TGTGCCAGCAGCGGGACAAGGACTAGCACAGATGCGCAGTATTTT
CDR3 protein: CASSGTRTSTDAQYF

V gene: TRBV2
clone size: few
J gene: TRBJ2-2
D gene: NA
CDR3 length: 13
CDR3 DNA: TGTGCCAGCAACCTCAGGGGAACCGGGGAGCTGTTTTTT
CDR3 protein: CASNLRGTGELFF